These T cell receptor beta chains were read from a single sample in a study of post-analysis software for immune sequencing data. TCRdb reprocessed the PCR reads via MiXCR and lists one record per CDR3 protein. The sample contains some 890,000 distinct CDR3 sequences, approximately 50% of which appear only once. The sample was blood. Receptor source: a girl between 5 and 17 years old with multiple sclerosis. CDR3s include the opening cysteine and the closing phenylalanine or tryptophan. A D gene is named only where the DNA matches it firmly. Size is stated for part of the rows, as once, few or many counts, or as a class when the clone is expanded.

d_call	v_call	j_call	clone_size	cdr3_aa	cdr3_nt
TRBD2	TRBV7-9	TRBJ2-5	-	CASSRTSGGETQYF	TGTGCCAGCAGCCGGACTAGCGGGGGGGAGACCCAGTACTTC
-	TRBV5-1	TRBJ2-3	few	CASSQGQGPDTQYF	TGCGCCAGCAGCCAGGGGCAGGGACCAGATACGCAGTATTTT
-	TRBV10-3	TRBJ2-7	-	CAISWTTNDEQYF	TGTGCCATCAGTTGGACCACCAACGACGAGCAGTACTTC
TRBD2	TRBV6-6	TRBJ2-7	few	CASSQGTSGGGLDEQYF	TGTGCCAGCAGCCAAGGGACTAGCGGGGGGGGCCTTGACGAGCAGTACTTC
-	TRBV25-1	TRBJ2-5	-	CASSVKAGTLQETQYF	TGTGCCAGCAGTGTTAAGGCGGGGACCCTCCAAGAGACCCAGTACTTC
TRBD2	TRBV20-1	TRBJ2-5	few	CSAPSGREPETQYF	TGCAGTGCTCCTAGCGGGAGGGAGCCAGAGACCCAGTACTTC
-	TRBV15	TRBJ1-2	-	CATSRDTGYGYTF	TGTGCCACCAGCAGAGATACAGGGTATGGCTACACCTTC
TRBD2	TRBV20-1	TRBJ2-7	few	CSASGTSDFYEQYF	TGCAGTGCTAGCGGGACTAGCGATTTCTACGAGCAGTACTTC
TRBD1	TRBV5-1	TRBJ1-2	-	CASSIGDSPTYGYTF	TGCGCCAGCAGCATCGGGGACAGCCCAACCTATGGCTACACCTTC
-	TRBV29-1	TRBJ2-5	-	CSHRVGETQYF	TGCAGTCACAGGGTAGGAGAGACCCAGTACTTC
TRBD2	TRBV5-5	TRBJ2-7	-	CASSLGAGGQRPYEQYF	TGTGCCAGCAGCTTGGGAGCGGGGGGGCAAAGACCCTACGAGCAGTACTTC
-	TRBV6-2/TRBV6-3	TRBJ2-1	-	CASSYGTRGVYNEQFF	TGTGCCAGCAGTTACGGGACCAGGGGGGTTTACAATGAGCAGTTCTTC
-	TRBV12-3/TRBV12-4	TRBJ1-2	-	CASQRAYGYTF	TGTGCCAGTCAAAGGGCATATGGCTACACCTTC
-	TRBV7-9	TRBJ2-7	-	CASSPVPPINEQYF	TGTGCCAGCAGCCCCGTTCCCCCTATCAACGAGCAGTACTTC
-	TRBV6-2/TRBV6-3	TRBJ2-7	-	CAGNRDEQYF	TGTGCCGGCAACAGGGACGAGCAGTACTTC
TRBD2	TRBV20-1	TRBJ2-7	-	CSARTGGGVSSYEQYF	TGCAGTGCTAGGACGGGCGGGGGGGTTTCCTCCTACGAGCAGTACTTC
TRBD2	TRBV4-1	TRBJ2-1	few	CASSQVTSGSFWDEQFF	TGCGCCAGCAGCCAAGTGACTAGCGGGAGTTTCTGGGATGAGCAGTTCTTC
TRBD1	TRBV7-6	TRBJ2-3	-	CASSPLTGGNADTQYF	TGTGCCAGCAGCCCCTTGACAGGGGGCAATGCAGATACGCAGTATTTT
-	TRBV12-3/TRBV12-4	TRBJ2-7	few	CASSFPGDGSYEQYF	TGTGCCAGCAGTTTTCCAGGGGATGGCTCCTACGAGCAGTACTTC
-	TRBV7-2	TRBJ2-7	-	CASSIHTGPRSEQYF	TGTGCCAGCAGCATACATACCGGGCCTCGCAGCGAGCAGTACTTC
TRBD2	TRBV29-1	TRBJ2-7	few	CSVGGEGSYEQYF	TGCAGCGTCGGAGGGGAGGGATCCTACGAGCAGTACTTC
-	TRBV2	TRBJ2-1	-	CASSGGFEQFF	TGTGCCAGCAGTGGGGGGTTTGAGCAGTTCTTC
TRBD2	TRBV5-1	TRBJ2-7	-	CASSSVTSGTYEQYF	TGCGCCAGCAGCTCCGTGACTAGCGGAACCTACGAGCAGTACTTC
TRBD2	TRBV6-4	TRBJ2-5	few	CASRPEAGASGEQYF	TGTGCCAGCAGACCCGAAGCGGGAGCCTCCGGGGAGCAGTACTTC
TRBD1	TRBV4-1	TRBJ1-5	-	CASSQEDRGDQPQHF	TGCGCCAGCAGCCAAGAGGACAGGGGTGATCAGCCCCAGCATTTT
-	TRBV20-1	TRBJ1-2	once	CSARSTRPNYGYTF	TGCAGTGCTAGGTCAACGCGCCCTAACTATGGCTACACCTTC
TRBD1	TRBV5-1	TRBJ2-1	once	CASGQGLNEQFF	TGCGCCAGCGGACAGGGCCTGAATGAGCAGTTCTTC
TRBD2	TRBV20-1	TRBJ2-1	-	CSASGGETYNEQFF	TGCAGTGCGAGCGGGGGGGAGACTTACAATGAGCAGTTCTTC
TRBD1	TRBV14	TRBJ2-7	-	CASSLNEGQQLYNEQYF	TGTGCCAGCAGCCTAAACGAGGGACAGCAACTGTACAATGAGCAGTACTTC
TRBD1	TRBV6-5	TRBJ2-3	-	CASSPGTGEVDTQYF	TGTGCCAGCAGTCCGGGGACAGGGGAAGTAGATACGCAGTATTTT
-	TRBV2	TRBJ2-1	few	CASKVAANYNEQFF	TGTGCCAGCAAAGTAGCGGCGAACTACAATGAGCAGTTCTTC
TRBD2	TRBV7-2	TRBJ2-5	few	CASSLVGVGLAGSQETQYF	TGTGCCAGCAGCTTAGTGGGCGTGGGGCTAGCGGGGAGCCAAGAGACCCAGTACTTC
TRBD1	TRBV18	TRBJ1-6	few	CASSPSGTGYSPLHF	TGTGCCAGCTCACCTTCCGGGACAGGGTATTCACCCCTCCACTTT
-	TRBV20-1	TRBJ2-4	few	CSASRLDKNIQYF	TGCAGTGCTAGTCGGTTAGACAAAAACATTCAGTACTTC
-	TRBV5-5	TRBJ2-3	many	CASSLFDLASTDTQYF	TGTGCCAGCAGCTTGTTCGACCTTGCAAGCACAGATACGCAGTATTTT
TRBD1	TRBV29-1	TRBJ2-7	few	CSVVSGTGMSWEQYF	TGCAGCGTTGTGTCTGGGACAGGGATGTCTTGGGAGCAGTACTTC
-	TRBV20-1	TRBJ2-1	few	CSARRLSDYEQFF	TGCAGTGCTAGGAGACTAAGCGACTATGAGCAGTTCTTC
-	TRBV6-5	TRBJ2-6	-	CASSHTGNVLTF	TGTGCCAGCAGCCATACAGGGAACGTCCTGACTTTC
TRBD2	TRBV2	TRBJ2-7	-	CASRGTSWTYEQYF	TGTGCCAGCAGGGGGACTAGCTGGACCTACGAGCAGTACTTC
-	TRBV7-2	TRBJ2-1	few	CASSPLVIFSYNEQFF	TGTGCCAGCAGCCCCTTGGTGATTTTCTCCTACAATGAGCAGTTCTTC
-	TRBV6-2/TRBV6-3	TRBJ2-7	few	CASSSWYYEQYF	TGTGCCAGCAGTTCCTGGTACTACGAGCAGTACTTC
-	TRBV20-1	TRBJ2-5	-	CSARGVVETQYF	TGCAGTGCCCGTGGCGTCGTCGAGACCCAGTACTTC